These 4 T cell receptor beta chains were sequenced from one sample in a study of CD8+ T cells in alopecia areata. Cells pooled from cutaneous lymph nodes were sorted on CD4, CD8alpha, NKG2D, NKG2ACE and other markers. RNA extraction was followed by reverse transcription into cDNA, which acted as the sequencing template. Produced via immunoSEQ multiplex PCR; TCRdb's table is partial and in-frame only. Reported are about 270,000 clones, none seen only once; the ten largest carry about 1.2%. The sample was CD4+ T cells sorted from a lymph node. All receptors come from a C3H/HeJ mouse with alopecia areata. This line is of MHC haplotype H2-k.

Worth noting for this clone: The gene symbols are mouse symbols. The CDR3 end lies 4 residues beyond the end of the read and is filled in from the germline J gene. The chain links TRBV19 to TRBJ2-5; TRBD1 might be the D (5 bases). Trimming took off 2 bases at V and 1 base at J, with 11 bases between the two ends. The CDR3 runs 15 residues. Germline assignment: CDR1 FNHDT and CDR2 SITEND (reference sequence). The CDR3 DNA, read in part, is TGTGCCAGCAGTATCCCTGGACATTACCAAGAC. It specifies CASSIPGHYQD. The entire CDR3 protein reads CASSIPGHYQDTQYF. Full variable domain (remainder filled in from reference TRBV19 and TRBJ2-5): GGIITQTPKFLIGQEGQKLTLKCQQNFNHDTMYWYRQDSGKGLRLIYYSITENDLQKGDLSEGYDASREKKSSFSLTVTSAQKNEMAVFLCASSIPGHYQDTQYFGPGTRLLVL.

For this clone: Gene names are mouse gene names. With the read ending 4 residues before the CDR3 end, the germline J gene is used to fill in that end. The V call is TRBV19, the J call TRBJ2-3, with D perhaps TRBD1 (5 bases). This CDR3 comprises 13 residues. Between the trimmed V and J ends, which lost 2 bases and 4 bases, there was a span of 8 bases. CDR1 is FNHDT and CDR2 is SITEND in the germline V gene (reference sequence). CDR3 residues: CASSMSGPETLYF. The sequenced CDR3 bases are TGTGCCAGCAGTATGTCAGGGCCAGAA.

Regarding this clone: Any gene name here is a mouse gene name. Read sequence stops 4 residues before the CDR3 end, and the germline J gene provides the missing end. Other DNA sequences in the sample encode the same CDR3. This chain connects TRBV19 to TRBJ2-3; 7 bases line up with TRBD1. This CDR3 has 14 amino acids. Germline V CDR1 and CDR2: FNHDT, SITEND (reference sequence). Unmatched junction bases numbered 9, after V lost 8 bases and J lost 3 bases. CDR3 protein: CASSNRGGAETLYF. The sequenced part of the CDR3 DNA is TGTGCCAGTTCTAACAGGGGAGGAGCAGAA.

This clone was seen a few times. Gene names refer to mouse genes. The read comes to an end 4 residues before the CDR3 does, leaving the germline J gene to fill in the end. This sample includes further DNA sequences coding for the same CDR3. The chain is built from TRBV1 and TRBJ2-5, with a tentative D call TRBD1 (6 bases). The CDR3 sequence is 13 residues long. Germline loops: CDR1 NSQYPW, CDR2 LRSPGD (reference sequence). This CDR3 is CTCSAGTVDTQYF. The CDR3 bases that were read are TGCACCTGCAGTGCAGGGACAGTAGAC.